This note documents a single T cell receptor beta chain sequence. Its antigen remains unidentified. The entry originates in a study of beta chain features in type 1 diabetes. Study-wide results and limits: VDJ junctions sequenced from type 1 diabetes patients showed fewer insertions and more deletions. It was possible that PCR favored shorter templates, equally so in patients and controls.

CD45RO/CCR7/CD25/CD127/CD95/CD27 sorting isolated CD4+ naive, central memory, regulatory and stem cell-like memory cells. What was sequenced were expressed TCRB transcripts, since all of the isolated RNA had been reverse transcribed. Profiled with immunoSEQ multiplex PCR; TCRdb holds only in-frame clones, not every one. Here the sample spans 300,000 or so clones, roughly 8% being singletons. This CDR3 is 18 amino acids long. The V end lost 10 bases, the J end lost 1 base, and 26 bases lay between the germline ends. Germline lookup yields CDR1 SGHAT and CDR2 FQDESV (reference sequence). The clonotype was recovered from a woman aged 18-30 years in good health. What was sequenced was central memory CD4+ T cells from blood. The chain couples TRBV11-1 to TRBJ2-4, with a possible D match to TRBD2 (5 bases). Here the CDR3 DNA reads TGTGCCACGGACCGGGCCCCTGGTGGAGGACGCGCCAAAAACATTCAGTACTTC. Amino acid sequence: CATDRAPGGGRAKNIQYF.